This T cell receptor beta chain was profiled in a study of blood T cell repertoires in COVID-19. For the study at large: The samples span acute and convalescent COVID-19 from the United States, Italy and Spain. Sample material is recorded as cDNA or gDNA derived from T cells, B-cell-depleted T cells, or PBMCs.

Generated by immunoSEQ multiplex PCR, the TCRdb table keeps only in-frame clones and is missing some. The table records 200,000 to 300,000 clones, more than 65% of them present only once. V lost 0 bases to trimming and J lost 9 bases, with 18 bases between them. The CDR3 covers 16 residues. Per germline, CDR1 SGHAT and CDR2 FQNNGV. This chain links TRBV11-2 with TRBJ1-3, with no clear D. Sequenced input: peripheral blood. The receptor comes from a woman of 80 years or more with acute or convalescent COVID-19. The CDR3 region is CASSLEQSLTLGTIYF. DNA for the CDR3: TGTGCCAGCAGCTTAGAACAGTCCCTAACCTTGGGCACCATATATTTT.